This T cell receptor beta chain was sequenced in a study of blood T cell repertoires in COVID-19. The wider study: Donors in the United States, Italy and Spain gave samples during acute or convalescent COVID-19.

Repertoires were generated with immunoSEQ multiplex PCR, while TCRdb's copy carries only in-frame clones and drops some. The data show roughly 290,000 clones, approximately 83% seen once. CDR1 is LGHNA, CDR2 YSLEER, per germline. CDR3 length: 16 residues. Trimming removed 0 bases from V and 1 base from J, with 13 bases in between. This clone occurred a few times. Adults between roughly 18 and 90 years of age took part from 24 US areas. Clinical history as reported by participants underpinned cohort assignment. Cohort 3 recovery required two negative PCRs, clearance, or symptom resolution. The clonotype originates from a man younger than 45 who had recovered from COVID-19. The V call is TRBV4-3, the J call TRBJ2-7, with D maybe TRBD2 (6 bases). Sequenced input: PBMCs or T cells enriched from blood (not recorded which). The chain's CDR3 is CASSQDGTSPSYEQYF. The CDR3, as DNA: TGCGCCAGCAGCCAAGATGGGACTTCTCCTTCCTACGAGCAGTACTTC.